Given below is one TCR beta chain in context. This sample is part of a study of blood T cell repertoires in COVID-19. On the study more broadly: Sites in the United States, Italy and Spain provided acute and convalescent COVID-19 samples. The analysed material was cDNA or gDNA that came from T cells, B-cell-depleted T cells, or PBMCs.

V gave up 5 bases and J gave up 4 bases; unmatched junction bases: 4. This CDR3 spans 14 amino acids. The germline V gene has CDR1 SEHNR and CDR2 FQNEAQ (reference sequence). Original methodology: Reference gene primers were amplified, and this amplification served to estimate nucleated cell counts. Sequenced by immunoSEQ multiplex PCR; TCRdb stores in-frame clones only, minus some. V, J and clone size were drawn from that table, and D and trimming were deduced from the DNA. The sample has tens of thousands of clones, 85% to 90% seen once. Sequencing was done on a sample of peripheral blood. This TCR derives from a human donor in a cohort sampled during active COVID-19. V usage is TRBV7-9 and J usage is TRBJ2-7, with 11 bases aligning to TRBD1. This chain's CDR3 is CASSRTGGTYEQYF. CDR3 nucleotides: TGTGCCAGCAGCCGGACAGGGGGCACGTACGAGCAGTACTTC.